The 5 T cell receptor beta chains listed next were all sequenced from one sample in a study of CD8 T cells in ankylosing spondylitis. Study conclusions and caveats: Seemingly distinctive of ankylosing spondylitis blood was a TCR beta motif formed by eight highly homologous variants.

These receptors' antigens are unknown. TCRdb recomputed calls from the 5' RACE reads with MiXCR, one row per CDR3 protein. The data contain about 750,000 distinct CDR3 sequences, 15% to 20% of them singletons. The sample taken for sequencing was blood, either unsorted or a sorted T cell fraction (not recorded which). The receptor set was obtained from a male donor with ankylosing spondylitis.

The chain links TRBV4-2 to TRBJ2-3; 9 positions agree with TRBD2. Germline trimming cut 3 bases from V and 2 bases from J; bases unmatched to any gene: 9. The CDR3 runs 17 residues. CDR1 is LGHNA and CDR2 is YNFKEQ in the germline V gene. The CDR3 DNA reads as TGTGCCAGCAGCCAGGCCGTTAGCGGGGGACCCACAGATACGCAGTATTTT. Encoded protein: CASSQAVSGGPTDTQYF.

This clonotype occurred many times. The chain employs TRBV12-3 or TRBV12-4 and TRBJ2-1; 7 bases are shared with TRBD2. The junction had 7 bases not matched to a gene; V was cut back by 3 bases and J by 8 bases. The CDR3 loop spans 14 amino acids. The CDR3 DNA sequence: TGTGCCAGCAGTTTCATAGCGGGTTCCGATGAGCAGTTCTTC. Protein product: CASSFIAGSDEQFF.

This clonotype has just a few counts. The chain joins TRBV12-3 or TRBV12-4 to TRBJ2-2; TRBD1 aligns across 8 bases. The CDR3 totals 14 residues. Trimming took 6 bases from V and 6 from J; bases not matched to a gene: 6. In DNA form, the CDR3 reads TGTGCCAGCAGCAGGACAGGGACCTCCGGGGAGCTGTTTTTT. It encodes CASSRTGTSGELFF.

The CDR3: CASSLLTEHYGYTF. The CDR3 DNA is TGTGCCAGCAGTCTTTTGACAGAACACTATGGCTACACCTTC. The chain has TRBV12-3 or TRBV12-4 and TRBJ1-2, with D possibly matching TRBD1 (5 bases). The CDR3 is made up of 14 amino acids. Trimming took off 5 bases at V and 3 bases at J, with 13 bases between the two ends.

This clonotype was picked up a small number of times. The chain couples TRBV29-1 to TRBJ2-1; 7 positions match TRBD1. The ends lost 7 bases at V and 2 bases at J; junction bases unmatched: 8. The CDR3 length is 14 residues. Germline V gives CDR1 SQVTM, CDR2 ANQGSEA. The CDR3 region is CSERQGIAYNEQFF. DNA for the CDR3: TGCAGCGAACGACAGGGTATAGCCTACAATGAGCAGTTCTTC.